A selection of T cell receptor beta chains follows, all from one sample in a study of cytomegalovirus exposure and HLA in healthy donors. TCRdb keeps only in-frame clones here, not all; method: immunoSEQ multiplex PCR. The top ten hold about 0.5% of the sample, which has 150,000 to 200,000 clones, over 70% seen once. Input material: PBMCs. The source of these receptors is a woman between 45 and 65 years old in good health and CMV-seronegative. The CDR3 runs from the conserved cysteine through the conserved F or W. D genes are given only for firm matches. Expanded clones get a size class; other rows say once, few or many, or leave the size out.

v_gene: TRBV7-3; d_gene: TRBD2; j_gene: TRBJ2-3; len: 16; abundance: .; CDR3nt: TGTGCCAGCAGCTCGACTAGCGGTAGGGGCACAGATACGCAGTATTTT; CDR3aa: CASSSTSGRGTDTQYF
v_gene: TRBV9; d_gene: TRBD2; j_gene: TRBJ2-2; len: 16; abundance: .; CDR3nt: TGTGCCAGCAGCTACCAGCTAGCGGAGAACACCGGGGAGCTGTTTTTT; CDR3aa: CASSYQLAENTGELFF
v_gene: TRBV6-6; d_gene: .; j_gene: TRBJ2-5; len: 15; abundance: .; CDR3nt: TGTGCCAGCAGTTCCCGTTTAGCGGACAAAGAGACCCAGTACTTC; CDR3aa: CASSSRLADKETQYF
v_gene: TRBV29-1; d_gene: TRBD1; j_gene: TRBJ2-7; len: 15; abundance: .; CDR3nt: TGCAGCGTTCTTGGGACAGGGAATAATCTTTACGAGCAGTACTTC; CDR3aa: CSVLGTGNNLYEQYF
v_gene: TRBV7-9; d_gene: .; j_gene: TRBJ2-7; len: 17; abundance: .; CDR3nt: TGTTCCAGCAGCTTTTCCCCGGACTTGCAAAGCTCCTACGAGCAGTACTTC; CDR3aa: CSSSFSPDLQSSYEQYF
v_gene: TRBV9; d_gene: .; j_gene: TRBJ2-7; len: 13; abundance: .; CDR3nt: TGTGCCAGCAGCCCGCGAGACTCCTACGAGCAGTACTTC; CDR3aa: CASSPRDSYEQYF
v_gene: TRBV6-6; d_gene: TRBD1; j_gene: TRBJ2-2; len: 14; abundance: .; CDR3nt: TGTGCCAGCAGGGGACAGGGGTACACCGGGGAGCTGTTTTTT; CDR3aa: CASRGQGYTGELFF
v_gene: TRBV6-1; d_gene: .; j_gene: TRBJ2-2; len: 11; abundance: .; CDR3nt: TGTGCCAGCGAGTTGTTGGGGGAGCTGTTTTTT; CDR3aa: CASELLGELFF
v_gene: TRBV6-1; d_gene: .; j_gene: TRBJ2-7; len: 17; abundance: .; CDR3nt: TGTGCCAGCAGTGAAGGTTCTTTCGGGCAGGGCTTGGGGGAGCAGTACTTC; CDR3aa: CASSEGSFGQGLGEQYF
v_gene: TRBV5-1; d_gene: .; j_gene: TRBJ1-4; len: 15; abundance: once; CDR3nt: TGCGCCAGCAGCTCAACAGGTACAACTAATGAAAAACTGTTTTTT; CDR3aa: CASSSTGTTNEKLFF
v_gene: TRBV27; d_gene: .; j_gene: TRBJ2-1; len: 14; abundance: once; CDR3nt: TGTGCCAGCAGTCCGGGACATGCGCCCGGATGGCAGTTCTTC; CDR3aa: CASSPGHAPGWQFF
v_gene: TRBV6-1; d_gene: TRBD1; j_gene: TRBJ1-4; len: 15; abundance: few; CDR3nt: TGTGCCAGCAGTGAAGGGGCCAGGGGGTTTGAAAAACTGTTTTTT; CDR3aa: CASSEGARGFEKLFF
v_gene: TRBV10-3; d_gene: TRBD1; j_gene: TRBJ1-1; len: 14; abundance: few; CDR3nt: TGTGCCATCAGACCCGACAGGGAGAACACTGAAGCTTTCTTT; CDR3aa: CAIRPDRENTEAFF
v_gene: TRBV6-5; d_gene: .; j_gene: TRBJ2-7; len: 14; abundance: few; CDR3nt: TGTGCCAGCAGTCGAGGACTGCCAACCTACGAGCAGTACTTC; CDR3aa: CASSRGLPTYEQYF
v_gene: TRBV30; d_gene: .; j_gene: TRBJ2-7; len: 10; abundance: .; CDR3nt: TGTGCCCGCCCCTCGGGTGAGCAGTACTTC; CDR3aa: CARPSGEQYF
v_gene: TRBV2; d_gene: .; j_gene: TRBJ1-5; len: 15; abundance: .; CDR3nt: TGTGCCAGCAGGGAAGGGAGCAGGGTGGCTCAGCCCCAGCATTTT; CDR3aa: CASREGSRVAQPQHF
v_gene: TRBV6-6; d_gene: .; j_gene: TRBJ2-3; len: 11; abundance: .; CDR3nt: TGTGCCAGCAGTCACACAGATACGCAGTATTTT; CDR3aa: CASSHTDTQYF
v_gene: TRBV28; d_gene: TRBD1; j_gene: TRBJ2-6; len: 17; abundance: once; CDR3nt: TGTGCCAGCAGCCCACAGGGGGCATTTACTGGGGCCAACGTCCTGACTTTC; CDR3aa: CASSPQGAFTGANVLTF
v_gene: TRBV7-8; d_gene: .; j_gene: TRBJ1-1; len: 14; abundance: .; CDR3nt: TGTGCCAGCAGCTTAGCGGTGGGGGGGACTGAAGCTTTCTTT; CDR3aa: CASSLAVGGTEAFF
v_gene: TRBV16; d_gene: TRBD1; j_gene: TRBJ1-1; len: 14; abundance: once; CDR3nt: TGTGCCAGCAGCCGACAGGGATTATCCACTGAAGCTTTCTTT; CDR3aa: CASSRQGLSTEAFF